This T cell receptor beta chain was retrieved from a study of cytomegalovirus exposure and HLA in healthy donors. Whole-study context: The 120 or so validation repertoires used a platform that matched the one used for the approximately 610 first-cohort repertoires, as a later analysis reported. Findings and limits, study-wide: There were approximately 150 TCR beta chains listed as cytomegalovirus-associated.

Sequenced by immunoSEQ multiplex PCR; TCRdb stores in-frame clones only, minus some. Altogether about 360,000 clones are present, 86% being singletons, with the ten largest covering around 0.8%. A remark on this clone: Antigen: not known.

In germline, CDR1 is MNHNS, CDR2 SASEGT. This CDR3 is built from 14 residues. The V end was cut by 4 bases, the J end by 2 bases, with 11 bases between. The sequence was obtained from a woman between 18 and 29 years old in good health and CMV-seronegative. This sequence joins TRBV6-1 and TRBJ2-5; D remains unclear. The specimen sequenced was PBMCs. The CDR3 loop reads CASSGTGLQETQYF. The CDR3 nucleotides are TGTGCCAGCAGTGGTACGGGTTTACAAGAGACCCAGTACTTC.